Following are 29 T cell receptor beta chains from one sample sequenced in a study of breast tumors, draining lymph nodes, adjacent tissues. TCRdb re-called the multiplex PCR reads through MiXCR, storing one row per CDR3 protein. The sample has about 9,600 distinct CDR3 sequences; about 42% are singletons. The sample comprised tumor-adjacent breast tissue. These receptors came from a female donor with breast cancer. Some clones in this sample may be carry-over from other donors' samples.

This clonotype counts as medium-sized. The rearrangement joins TRBV6-6 to TRBJ2-7; 7 bases agree with TRBD1. This CDR3 is built from 12 residues. With V trimmed by 7 bases and J by 6 bases, 6 bases remained unmatched. Germline CDR1 and CDR2: MNHNY and SVGAGI (reference sequence). The CDR3 sequence: CASTRDSLEQYF. The CDR3 DNA sequence: TGTGCCAGCACACGGGACAGCCTCGAGCAGTACTTC.

Within the sample, this clonotype is medium-sized. This chain uses TRBV24-1 with TRBJ2-5; 8 bases are a match to TRBD1. CDR1 KGHDR and CDR2 SFDVKD come from the germline V gene. V shed 4 bases, J shed 3 bases, and the junction held 3 bases outside the gene matches. The CDR3 sequence is 14 residues long. CDR3 protein: CATSDRTGKETQYF. The CDR3 DNA follows: TGTGCCACCAGTGACCGGACAGGGAAAGAGACCCAGTACTTC.

Concerning this clonotype: One junction end disagrees with the germline gene, perhaps due to a read error. The gene calls are TRBV2 and TRBJ1-6; maybe TRBD1 (6 bases). The CDR3 totals 12 residues. Germline-derived CDR1 and CDR2 are SNHLY and FYNNEI. The CDR3: CTSRQDNSPLHF. In nucleotides, the CDR3 is TGTACCAGCAGACAGGATAATTCACCCCTCCACTTT.

The sample holds a few counts of this clonotype. This sequence joins TRBV20-1 and TRBJ1-1; no clear D gene. Trimming took 5 bases from V and 1 from J, leaving 5 bases between them. CDR1 is DFQATT, CDR2 SNEGSKA, per germline (reference sequence). The CDR3 is 11 residues long. In nucleotides, the CDR3 is TGCAGTGCTGCGGGGAACACTGAAGCTTTCTTT. Amino acids: CSAAGNTEAFF.

This clonotype was seen many times. This chain links TRBV5-1 with TRBJ2-3, with D perhaps matching TRBD1 (7 bases). V lost 7 bases and J 4 bases, leaving 19 bases between the germline ends. The CDR3 runs 15 residues. Germline lookup yields CDR1 SGHRS and CDR2 YFSETQ. The CDR3 region is CASCSGQGGADTQYF. The CDR3 bases are TGCGCCAGCTGTAGTGGGCAGGGGGGCGCAGATACGCAGTATTTT.

The rearrangement uses TRBV18 and TRBJ2-7; TRBD1 aligns across 8 bases. The CDR3 covers 13 residues. V shed 5 bases, J shed 6 bases, and the junction held 6 bases outside the gene matches. Germline V gene lookup returns CDR1 KGHSH and CDR2 LQKENI. The CDR3 DNA is TGTGCCAGCTCATCCGGACAGGGATTCGAGCAGTACTTC. This sequence encodes CASSSGQGFEQYF. The variable domain in full, with the rest retrieved from reference TRBV18 and TRBJ2-7, is NAGVMQNPRHLVRRRGQEARLRCSPMKGHSHVYWYRQLPEEGLKFMVYLQKENIIDESGMPKERFSAEFPKEGPSILRIQQVVRGDSAAYFCASSSGQGFEQYFGPGTRLTVT.

This clonotype was seen ten or more times. The chain joins TRBV30 to TRBJ1-4, with 7 bases that match TRBD1. The trim removed 3 bases at V and 5 bases at J, leaving 6 bases unmatched. The CDR3 is 14 amino acids. Germline loops: CDR1 GTSNPN, CDR2 SVGIG (reference sequence). The CDR3: CAWRQGVWNEKLFF. The CDR3, as DNA: TGTGCCTGGAGGCAGGGGGTTTGGAATGAAAAACTGTTTTTT.

In DNA form, the CDR3 reads TGTGCCAGCAGTCCAAACGGGGAGTTTAGGACAGATACGCAGTATTTT. It specifies CASSPNGEFRTDTQYF. V usage is TRBV6-1 and J usage is TRBJ2-3, with D perhaps TRBD2 (5 bases). The CDR3 length is 16 residues. CDR1 MNHNS and CDR2 SASEGT come from the germline V gene. Between the trimmed V and J ends, which lost 5 bases and 3 bases, there was a span of 18 bases.

This clonotype ranks as medium-sized (0.01 to 0.1%). Here the CDR3 reads CASSASTGLEQYF. CDR3 in DNA: TGTGCCAGCAGTGCCTCGACAGGGCTCGAGCAGTACTTC. The rearrangement uses TRBV2 and TRBJ2-7; TRBD1 agrees at 7 bases. Per germline, CDR1 SNHLY and CDR2 FYNNEI. This CDR3 has 13 amino acids. The V gene end was trimmed by 4 bases and the J gene end by 6 bases; junction bases not matched to a gene: 6.

By share, this clonotype counts as medium-sized (0.01 to 0.1%). V gene TRBV29-1 combines with J gene TRBJ2-5; 11 nucleotides align to TRBD2. V trimming: 6 bases; J trimming: 5 bases; junction bases outside the gene matches: 8. Germline lookup yields CDR1 SQVTM and CDR2 ANQGSEA. The CDR3 has 14 amino acids. The CDR3 region has the DNA TGCAGCGTAGAGACTAGCGGGAATGTGGAGACCCAGTACTTC. It codes for CSVETSGNVETQYF.

The chain joins TRBV2 to TRBJ2-7, with D perhaps being TRBD1 or TRBD2 (5 bases each). V lost 6 bases to trimming and J lost 1 base, with 13 bases between them. The CDR3 is 14 amino acids. CDR1 is SNHLY, CDR2 FYNNEI, per germline. The CDR3 nucleotides read TGTGCCAGCAGGGCCGGGACGCAGTCCTACGAGCAGTACTTC. Protein sequence: CASRAGTQSYEQYF.

This clonotype rates as medium-sized. The chain uses TRBV9 and TRBJ1-6; D is unresolved. The CDR3 has 18 residues. Deletions cut 0 bases from V and 0 bases from J, with 13 bases between. Germline V gene data show CDR1 as SGDLS and CDR2 as YYNGEE. CDR3 region: CASSVAAQLSSYNSPLHF. The CDR3 DNA sequence: TGTGCCAGCAGCGTAGCTGCACAGTTGAGCTCCTATAATTCACCCCTCCACTTT.

This clonotype was picked up many times. V is TRBV11-2 and J is TRBJ2-1; 9 bases are shared with TRBD2. Germline V gene lookup returns CDR1 SGHAT and CDR2 FQNNGV. Trimming cost V 6 bases and J 7 bases; bases outside gene matches: 13. This CDR3 has 16 amino acids. CDR3 amino acids: CASRGGVAGAENEQFF. CDR3 in DNA: TGTGCCAGCAGAGGGGGGGTAGCGGGAGCCGAGAATGAGCAGTTCTTC.

The J gene is TRBJ1-2, the V gene TRBV2; D possibly corresponds to TRBD1 (5 bases). This CDR3 comprises 13 residues. Germline V gene lookup returns CDR1 SNHLY and CDR2 FYNNEI. V was shortened by 5 bases and J by 5 bases, with 12 bases between the two germline ends. This CDR3 is CASSLDKLYGYTF. The CDR3 DNA reads TGTGCCAGCAGTTTGGACAAACTATATGGCTACACCTTC. Variable domain in full (rest from reference TRBV2 and TRBJ1-2): EPEVTQTPSHQVTQMGQEVILRCVPISNHLYFYWYRQILGQKVEFLVSFYNNEISEKSEIFDDQFSVERPDGSNFTLKIRSTKLEDSAMYFCASSLDKLYGYTFGSGTRLTVV.

The gene calls are TRBV4-1 and TRBJ2-5, with 10 bases identical to TRBD2. V lost 1 base to trimming and J lost 5 bases; unmatched junction nucleotides: 13. The CDR3 is made up of 18 amino acids. Germline loops: CDR1 MGHRA, CDR2 YSYEKL. In nucleotides, the CDR3 is TGCGCCAGCAGCCAAGTAGGCGGCGGAGCGGGAGGGCGGGAGACCCAGTACTTC. It translates to CASSQVGGGAGGRETQYF.

This clonotype counts as medium-sized (0.01 to 0.1%). The V call is TRBV9, the J call TRBJ2-1; 10 bases line up with TRBD2. The CDR3 covers 17 residues. Trimming removed 0 bases from V and 4 bases from J; junction bases left unmatched: 7. From germline, CDR1 is SGDLS and CDR2 YYNGEE. CDR3 sequence reads: CASSVEERTSGYNEQFF. The DNA of the CDR3 is TGTGCCAGCAGCGTAGAGGAAAGGACTAGCGGTTACAATGAGCAGTTCTTC.

The genes are TRBV20-1 and TRBJ2-7, with D tentatively TRBD1 or TRBD2 (5 bases each). This CDR3 is 13 amino acids long. Germline V lookup: CDR1 DFQATT, CDR2 SNEGSKA (reference sequence). The V end was cut by 3 bases, the J end by 2 bases, with 11 bases between. Here the CDR3 DNA reads TGCAGTGCTAGCAGGGTGAGGGCCTACGAGCAGTACTTC. The encoded protein is CSASRVRAYEQYF.

The rearrangement uses TRBV28 and TRBJ2-7; D uncertain. The CDR3 has 13 amino acids. V lost 0 bases and J lost 6, with 9 bases in between. CDR1 and CDR2 (germline): MDHEN, SYDVKM. CDR3 residues: CASSLWDGREQYF. CDR3 nucleotides: TGTGCCAGCAGTTTATGGGACGGGCGCGAGCAGTACTTC.

By share, this clonotype counts as medium-sized. This chain uses TRBV30 with TRBJ1-2; 9 positions agree with TRBD1. Germline CDR1 GTSNPN, CDR2 SVGIG (reference sequence). Trimming cost V 4 bases and J 7 bases; bases outside gene matches: 7. The CDR3 spans 13 residues. The CDR3, as DNA: TGTGCCTGGAACCCGGGACAGGGCTTTGGCTACACCTTC. Translation gives CAWNPGQGFGYTF.

This clonotype is labeled as large. The V call is TRBV5-1, the J call TRBJ2-3, with no clear D. Germline assignment: CDR1 SGHRS and CDR2 YFSETQ. The CDR3 length is 15 residues. V lost 3 bases, J lost 0 bases, and 11 bases lay in between. In nucleotides, the CDR3 is TGCGCCAGCAGCTCCCATACGGGCAGCACAGATACGCAGTATTTT. This sequence encodes CASSSHTGSTDTQYF. Supplemented by reference TRBV5-1 and TRBJ2-3, the full variable domain reads KAGVTQTPRYLIKTRGQQVTLSCSPISGHRSVSWYQQTPGQGLQFLFEYFSETQRNKGNFPGRFSGRQFSNSRSEMNVSTLELGDSALYLCASSSHTGSTDTQYFGPGTRLTVL.

This clonotype has ten or more counts. This rearrangement joins TRBV9 to TRBJ2-3, with no clear D. The CDR3 extends over 16 amino acids. Germline V CDR1 and CDR2: SGDLS, YYNGEE. V lost 4 bases and J 0 bases, leaving 15 bases between the germline ends. Here the CDR3 reads CASSPTVATSTDTQYF. In DNA form, the CDR3 reads TGTGCCAGCAGCCCCACGGTGGCTACTAGCACAGATACGCAGTATTTT.

This clonotype was seen only once. The genes are TRBV7-9 and TRBJ1-6; D call uncertain. CDR1 and CDR2 from the germline V gene are SEHNR and FQNEAQ (reference sequence). The ends were cut back, 5 bases at V and 6 bases at J, with 11 bases in the middle. This CDR3 region has 14 residues. The CDR3 DNA follows: TGTGCCAGCAGCCTAGAGGGTTTTAATTCACCCCTCCACTTT. Amino acids: CASSLEGFNSPLHF.

This clonotype was seen many times. The rearrangement uses TRBV5-4 and TRBJ1-2; TRBD1 agrees at 7 bases. Germline assignment: CDR1 SGHNT and CDR2 YYREEE (reference sequence). The CDR3 spans 16 residues. V was clipped by 0 bases and J by 4 bases; unmatched bases: 9. The CDR3: CASSLGGTATLYGYTF. For the CDR3, the DNA is TGTGCCAGCAGCTTGGGAGGGACAGCGACCCTCTATGGCTACACCTTC.

V usage is TRBV9 and J usage is TRBJ2-3; 9 bases align to TRBD2. The CDR3 covers 17 residues. Per the germline V gene, CDR1 is SGDLS and CDR2 is YYNGEE. V was clipped by 0 bases and J by 2 bases; unmatched bases: 7. The CDR3 region is CASSVGGLAGLTDTQYF. For the CDR3, the DNA is TGTGCCAGCAGCGTAGGGGGGCTAGCGGGGCTCACAGATACGCAGTATTTT. The full variable domain, its missing parts supplied by reference TRBV9 and TRBJ2-3, is DSGVTQTPKHLITATGQRVTLRCSPRSGDLSVYWYQQSLDQGLQFLIQYYNGEERAKGNILERFSAQQFPDLHSELNLSSLELGDSALYFCASSVGGLAGLTDTQYFGPGTRLTVL.

This clonotype counts as medium-sized (0.01 to 0.1%). The chain joins TRBV2 to TRBJ2-7; 9 bases are a match to TRBD2. Unmatched junction bases numbered 5, after V lost 8 bases and J lost 0 bases. The length of the CDR3 is 14 residues. Germline V CDR1 and CDR2: SNHLY, FYNNEI. In nucleotides, the CDR3 is TGTGCCAGCCATAGGACTAGCGACTCCTACGAGCAGTACTTC. Its translation is CASHRTSDSYEQYF.

The chain recombines TRBV19 with TRBJ1-2, with TRBD1 identical over 10 bases. V shed 4 bases and J 6 bases; nucleotides not matched to a gene: 5. The CDR3 runs to 14 residues. Germline CDR1 is LNHDA and CDR2 is SQIVND (reference sequence). The CDR3 loop reads CASSTGTGVNGYTF. The DNA for the CDR3 is TGTGCCAGTAGTACTGGGACAGGGGTTAATGGCTACACCTTC.

The chain combines TRBV9 with TRBJ2-1, with D tentatively TRBD1 (5 bases). The CDR3 runs to 15 residues. V was trimmed by 0 bases and J by 7 bases, leaving 14 bases between them. Germline values: CDR1 SGDLS, CDR2 YYNGEE. DNA for the CDR3: TGTGCCAGCAGCGTAGGTTTGGGTGGGGCGAATGAGCAGTTCTTC. This codes for CASSVGLGGANEQFF. Together with reference TRBV9 and TRBJ2-1, the CDR3 gives the full variable domain: DSGVTQTPKHLITATGQRVTLRCSPRSGDLSVYWYQQSLDQGLQFLIQYYNGEERAKGNILERFSAQQFPDLHSELNLSSLELGDSALYFCASSVGLGGANEQFFGPGTRLTVL.

This clonotype is deemed medium-sized (0.01 to 0.1%). The chain combines TRBV6-6 with TRBJ1-2; D is unclear. Germline CDR1 reads MNHNY; CDR2 reads SVGAGI (reference sequence). The V end was cut by 0 bases, the J end by 7 bases, with 15 bases between. This CDR3 is built from 15 residues. The CDR3 nucleotides are TGTGCCAGCAGTTACTCGAGTAGCAGAGGAGGTGGCTACACCTTC. Amino acid sequence: CASSYSSSRGGGYTF.

V usage is TRBV5-4 and J usage is TRBJ1-1; the D gene is possibly TRBD1 (6 bases). Between the trimmed V and J ends, which lost 0 bases and 2 bases, there was a span of 14 bases. This CDR3 spans 16 amino acids. The germline V gene encodes CDR1 SGHNT and CDR2 YYREEE (reference sequence). The CDR3 protein is CASSLGGRGSNTEAFF. Written as DNA, the CDR3 is TGTGCCAGCAGCTTGGGGGGGAGGGGGAGCAACACTGAAGCTTTCTTT.